These 27 T cell receptor beta chains originate from one sample sequenced in a study of CD8+ T cells in alopecia areata. Sequencing templates came from extracted RNA that was reverse transcribed into cDNA. Here immunoSEQ multiplex PCR was the method, and the copy in TCRdb shows in-frame clones only, minus some. The data show 100,000 to 150,000 clones, about 49% seen once. Sequences were derived from CD8+ T cells sorted from blood, sampled at week 0. The receptors here all came from a human donor with alopecia areata.

This sequence joins TRBV4-1 and TRBJ2-1; 8 bases align to TRBD1. The germline V gene encodes CDR1 MGHRA and CDR2 YSYEKL. With V trimmed by 1 base and J by 8 bases, 10 bases remained unmatched. The CDR3 has 16 amino acids. The CDR3 spells CASSQVGQGAFDEQFF. The CDR3 DNA reads TGCGCCAGCAGCCAAGTCGGGCAGGGGGCATTCGATGAGCAGTTCTTC.

The chain uses TRBV27 and TRBJ1-1, with 7 bases aligning to TRBD1. The germline V gene encodes CDR1 MNHEY and CDR2 SMNVEV (reference sequence). V trimming: 3 bases; J trimming: 4 bases; junction bases outside the gene matches: 2. The CDR3 covers 13 residues. CDR3 sequence (DNA): TGTGCCAGCAGTTTTTCAGGGGGCACTGAAGCTTTCTTT. Translating gives CASSFSGGTEAFF.

The chain is built from TRBV7-3 and TRBJ2-3; 9 nucleotides line up with TRBD2. The CDR3 covers 20 residues. Germline V CDR1 and CDR2: SGHTA, FQGTGA. J lost 2 bases, V lost 2 bases, and 17 bases had no gene match. The CDR3: CASSLSPRTSDVFNTDTQYF. The CDR3 nucleotides are TGTGCCAGCAGCTTATCCCCCAGGACTAGCGATGTATTTAACACAGATACGCAGTATTTT.

For this clone: One junction end does not reproduce the germline sequence, and a read error may be involved. The chain joins TRBV27 to TRBJ2-7; the D gene could be TRBD1 or TRBD2 (5 bases each). Germline V CDR1 and CDR2: MNHEY, SMNVEV (reference sequence). The CDR3 runs to 12 residues. CDR3: CASSFQEGRLHF. In DNA, the CDR3 is TGTGCCAGCAGTTTTCAAGAGGGGCGATTACATTTC.

The chain couples TRBV2 to TRBJ1-1, with 7 positions matching TRBD1. V shed 7 bases and J 4 bases; nucleotides not matched to a gene: 12. CDR1 is SNHLY and CDR2 is FYNNEI in the germline V gene. CDR3 length: 15 residues. CDR3 region: CASTGTGERGTEAFF. CDR3 nucleotides: TGTGCCAGCACCGGCACAGGGGAACGGGGCACTGAAGCTTTCTTT.

The chain couples TRBV5-4 to TRBJ1-2, with TRBD1 as a possible D gene (6 bases). V lost 5 bases, J lost 3 bases, and 11 bases lay in between. The CDR3 extends over 13 amino acids. In germline, CDR1 is SGHNT, CDR2 YYREEE (reference sequence). The CDR3: CASSSSGDYGYTF. The DNA of the CDR3 is TGTGCCAGCAGTTCGTCAGGGGACTATGGCTACACCTTC. Variable domain in full (rest from reference TRBV5-4 and TRBJ1-2): ETGVTQSPTHLIKTRGQQVTLRCSSQSGHNTVSWYQQALGQGPQFIFQYYREEENGRGNFPPRFSGLQFPNYSSELNVNALELDDSALYLCASSSSGDYGYTFGSGTRLTVV.

The chain joins TRBV2 to TRBJ2-7; D is uncertain. The CDR3 length is 13 residues. Germline loops: CDR1 SNHLY, CDR2 FYNNEI. V was pared by 7 bases and J by 2 bases, with 12 bases between. CDR3: CASTESLAYEQYF. CDR3 in DNA: TGTGCCAGCACCGAGAGTTTAGCCTACGAGCAGTACTTC.

The chain couples TRBV7-2 to TRBJ1-5; possible D gene TRBD1, 5 bases. This CDR3 spans 18 amino acids. Germline CDR1 SGHTA, CDR2 FQGNSA. V shed 0 bases and J shed 6 bases, with 21 bases lying between them. The CDR3 DNA reads as TGTGCCAGCAGCTTAGCCCGGGACCGACAGCCAGCGGGTCAGCCCCAGCATTTT. This translates into CASSLARDRQPAGQPQHF.

J is TRBJ2-1 and V is TRBV18, with 8 bases fitting TRBD1. The CDR3 has 13 residues. The V gene's germline CDR1 is KGHSH and CDR2 LQKENI. Trimming at V came to 8 bases and at J to 5 bases, leaving 5 bases not matched to a gene. This CDR3 reads CASTGTGDNEQFF. The CDR3 DNA reads TGTGCCAGCACCGGGACAGGAGACAATGAGCAGTTCTTC.

The rearrangement joins TRBV5-6 to TRBJ1-2; D is undetermined. This CDR3 comprises 14 residues. Germline loops: CDR1 SGHDT, CDR2 YYEEEE. Trimming left V 0 bases short and J 2 bases short, with 8 bases between. The CDR3 sequence is CASSLEGSNYGYTF. For the CDR3, the DNA is TGTGCCAGCAGCTTGGAAGGTTCGAACTATGGCTACACCTTC.

The chain couples TRBV19 to TRBJ2-7; 7 nucleotides line up with TRBD1. This CDR3 region has 15 residues. Germline V lookup: CDR1 LNHDA, CDR2 SQIVND (reference sequence). J lost 2 bases, V lost 1 base, and 5 bases had no gene match. The CDR3 protein is CASSIVPGTAYEQYF. DNA of the CDR3: TGTGCCAGTAGTATAGTCCCCGGGACAGCCTACGAGCAGTACTTC. Full variable domain (remainder filled in from reference TRBV19 and TRBJ2-7): DGGITQSPKYLFRKEGQNVTLSCEQNLNHDAMYWYRQDPGQGLRLIYYSQIVNDFQKGDIAEGYSVSREKKESFPLTVTSAQKNPTAFYLCASSIVPGTAYEQYFGPGTRLTVT.

This chain links TRBV19 with TRBJ1-1; D gene unclear. The CDR3 totals 11 residues. The germline CDR1 and CDR2 sequences are LNHDA and SQIVND (reference sequence). With 6 bases removed from V and 8 bases from J, the gap between germline ends came to 10 bases. The CDR3 DNA reads TGTGCCAGTAGCCAAGGGTTCGAAGCTTTCTTT. Protein: CASSQGFEAFF.

This clone was seen only a few times. DNA of the CDR3: TGTGCCAGCAGCGCGGGGGGCCGGCCAACATTAACTGAAGCTTTCTTT. Translation gives CASSAGGRPTLTEAFF. The gene calls are TRBV13 and TRBJ1-1; a possible D gene is TRBD1 (6 bases). V was clipped by 5 bases and J by 5 bases, with 21 bases between them. Germline V CDR1 and CDR2: PRHDT, FYEKMQ (reference sequence). This CDR3 is built from 16 residues.

The sample holds a few counts of this clone. The chain is built from TRBV13 and TRBJ1-2, with D possibly TRBD1 on 5 matching bases. The CDR3 consists of 13 residues. From germline, CDR1 is PRHDT and CDR2 FYEKMQ (reference sequence). The V and J ends lost 0 bases and 7 bases respectively, with 9 bases between them. The CDR3 DNA reads as TGTGCCAGCAGCTTAGGAGGGGATAGTGGCTACACCTTC. Protein product: CASSLGGDSGYTF. Together with reference TRBV13 and TRBJ1-2, the CDR3 gives the full variable domain: AAGVIQSPRHLIKEKRETATLKCYPIPRHDTVYWYQQGPGQDPQFLISFYEKMQSDKGSIPDRFSAQQFSDYHSELNMSSLELGDSALYFCASSLGGDSGYTFGSGTRLTVV.

V and J are TRBV18 and TRBJ2-7; D might be TRBD1 (5 bases). There are 14 residues in the CDR3. V lost 8 bases to trimming and J lost 0 bases, with 14 bases between them. CDR1 and CDR2 from the germline V gene are KGHSH and LQKENI. This CDR3 reads CASTAGFPSYEQYF. For the CDR3, the DNA is TGTGCCAGCACGGCAGGGTTTCCCTCCTACGAGCAGTACTTC.

This clone showed up just once. This rearrangement joins TRBV29-1 to TRBJ1-1; D gene unclear. CDR3 length: 11 amino acids. V lost 4 bases and J lost 4, with 7 bases in between. Germline V gives CDR1 SQVTM, CDR2 ANQGSEA. The CDR3 DNA follows: TGCAGCGTTGGGAAGGCCACTGAAGCTTTCTTT. Residues: CSVGKATEAFF.

The gene calls are TRBV5-1 and TRBJ2-1, with TRBD1 matching 7 bases. CDR1 is SGHRS and CDR2 is YFSETQ in the germline V gene. The trim removed 3 bases at V and 9 bases at J, leaving 3 bases unmatched. The CDR3 runs 12 residues. The CDR3 coding sequence is TGCGCCAGCAGCTCGGACAGGAGTGAGCAGTTCTTC. This translates into CASSSDRSEQFF.

This clone was observed a few times. This chain uses TRBV7-9 with TRBJ1-2; D might be TRBD1 (6 bases). The CDR3 runs 14 residues. The germline V gene has CDR1 SEHNR and CDR2 FQNEAQ (reference sequence). The V end was cut by 5 bases, the J end by 6 bases, with 16 bases between. CDR3 bases: TGTGCCAGCAGCCAATACAGGGTCGAGCATGGCTACACCTTC. Translated, it gives CASSQYRVEHGYTF.

V usage is TRBV27 and J usage is TRBJ2-7; a possible D gene is TRBD1 (5 bases). CDR1 is MNHEY and CDR2 is SMNVEV in the germline V gene (reference sequence). This CDR3 region has 14 residues. The V end lost 2 bases, the J end lost 6 bases, and 14 bases lay between the germline ends. CDR3 bases: TGTGCCAGCAGTTTAGGGGCCAGGGTACGCGAGCAGTACTTC. It is translated as CASSLGARVREQYF.

This clone was counted only a few times. The V call is TRBV5-5, the J call TRBJ2-1; 7 positions agree with TRBD2. The CDR3 sequence is 15 residues long. V trimming: 1 base; J trimming: 4 bases; junction bases outside the gene matches: 5. In germline, CDR1 is SGHKS, CDR2 YYEKEE (reference sequence). The CDR3 DNA sequence: TGTGCCAGCAGCTTGCGGCTAGCGGAATACAATGAGCAGTTCTTC. Amino acids: CASSLRLAEYNEQFF.

The chain recombines TRBV4-2 with TRBJ2-1, with 10 bases lining up with TRBD2. The length of the CDR3 is 15 residues. Germline values: CDR1 LGHNA, CDR2 YNFKEQ. V dropped 4 bases and J dropped 6; count of bases not matched to a gene: 6. The DNA of the CDR3 is TGTGCCAGCAGCCTCGAGCGGGGGGGAGTCAATGAGCAGTTCTTC. It encodes CASSLERGGVNEQFF.

This clone was found once. This sequence joins TRBV27 and TRBJ2-7; TRBD1 matches at 10 bases. With 0 bases clipped from V and 3 bases from J, the junction kept 5 bases outside the gene matches. Germline V gene sequence: CDR1 MNHEY, CDR2 SMNVEV (reference sequence). CDR3 length: 16 residues. CDR3 coding DNA: TGTGCCAGCAGTTTATCTCCCGGGACAGGGGTCTACGAGCAGTACTTC. Encoded protein: CASSLSPGTGVYEQYF.

This clone occurred a few times. The CDR3 DNA reads TGCGCCAGCAGCCAAGGCTTAACGGAGAATCAGCCCCAGCATTTT. It encodes CASSQGLTENQPQHF. The chain has TRBV4-1 and TRBJ1-5; no firm D call. Germline lookup yields CDR1 MGHRA and CDR2 YSYEKL. The CDR3 is 15 residues long. V was cut by 1 base and J by 4 bases, with 11 bases left in between.

This clone has only a few counts. The chain recombines TRBV5-1 with TRBJ2-5; possibly TRBD2 for D (5 bases). CDR3 length: 14 amino acids. V lost 4 bases to trimming and J lost 2 bases, with 12 bases between them. Germline V gene data show CDR1 as SGHRS and CDR2 as YFSETQ. The CDR3 reads CASSLWRVQETQYF. In DNA form, the CDR3 reads TGCGCCAGCAGCCTCTGGCGGGTGCAAGAGACCCAGTACTTC.

This clone was detected only a few times. The chain couples TRBV5-6 to TRBJ1-5; D not resolved. The CDR3 consists of 15 residues. Germline V gene lookup returns CDR1 SGHDT and CDR2 YYEEEE. Trimming left V 1 base short and J 3 bases short, with 11 bases between. The CDR3 loop reads CASSLYFGNNQPQHF. The DNA for the CDR3 is TGTGCCAGCAGCTTGTATTTTGGCAACAATCAGCCCCAGCATTTT.

This clone was observed a few times. J is TRBJ2-7 and V is TRBV4-3; D may be TRBD2 (5 bases). From germline, CDR1 is LGHNA and CDR2 YSLEER. Trimming took 1 base from V and 0 from J, leaving 19 bases between them. The CDR3 length is 18 residues. The CDR3 sequence: CASSQAFPMEDRSYEQYF. The DNA of the CDR3 is TGCGCCAGCAGCCAAGCCTTTCCGATGGAGGACCGCTCCTACGAGCAGTACTTC.

The CDR3 is CASSLASRGWYEQYF. CDR3 sequence (DNA): TGTGCCAGCAGCTTAGCTTCCCGGGGGTGGTACGAGCAGTACTTC. This chain connects TRBV7-8 to TRBJ2-7, with D possibly being TRBD2 (6 bases). This CDR3 spans 15 amino acids. Germline V gene data show CDR1 as SGHVS and CDR2 as FQNEAQ. V was cut by 0 bases and J by 4 bases, with 13 bases left in between.